These 17 T cell receptor beta chains were all obtained from the same sample, sequenced in a study of blood T cell repertoires in COVID-19 (dated by TCRdb to the early 2020s). Library method: the immunoSEQ multiplex PCR assay. TCRdb limited this immuneACCESS table to in-frame rearrangements with V and J called. A share of clones is missing; checked studies link under half to unresolved V genes, and the rest is unexplained. In this sample the table shows around 390,000 clones, about 87% of which occur a single time. Of the sample, approximately 9.3% falls within the top ten clones. Sequencing was done on a sample of PBMCs or T cells enriched from blood (not recorded which). The receptor set was obtained from a woman between 45 and 65 years old who had recovered from COVID-19.

The rearrangement links TRBV28 to TRBJ1-6; 9 positions match TRBD1. V trimming: 5 bases; J trimming: 17 bases; junction bases outside the gene matches: 10. The CDR3 has 13 residues. Germline-derived CDR1 and CDR2 are MDHEN and SYDVKM. The CDR3: CASSAITGGNFHF. In DNA, the CDR3 is TGTGCCAGCAGTGCTATAACAGGGGGCAACTTCCACTTT.

CDR3 in DNA: TGTGCCAGCAGCGCACCGGGACAGGGGATTACGCCCCAGTACTTC. Translation gives CASSAPGQGITPQYF. V gene TRBV7-9 combines with J gene TRBJ2-5; 10 bases map to TRBD1. The germline CDR1 and CDR2 sequences are SEHNR and FQNEAQ (reference sequence). The CDR3 loop spans 15 amino acids. The ends lost 5 bases at V and 9 bases at J; junction bases unmatched: 12.

The chain recombines TRBV10-2 with TRBJ2-1; D might be TRBD1 (6 bases). From germline, CDR1 is WSHSY and CDR2 SAAADI. The length of the CDR3 is 14 residues. V lost 7 bases and J lost 5, with 15 bases in between. CDR3 loop: CASTRTALNNEQFF. DNA of the CDR3: TGCGCCAGCACCAGGACAGCCCTGAACAATGAGCAGTTCTTC.

V and J are TRBV7-8 and TRBJ2-3; TRBD1 aligns across 9 bases. Germline loops: CDR1 SGHVS, CDR2 FQNEAQ. This CDR3 spans 17 amino acids. Trimming removed 5 bases from V and 3 bases from J; junction bases left unmatched: 12. CDR3 DNA: TGTGCCAGCAGCCGCCGTGGACAGGGGATAGGGACAGATACGCAGTATTTT. Amino acid sequence: CASSRRGQGIGTDTQYF.

The rearrangement joins TRBV5-1 to TRBJ2-1; D possibly corresponds to TRBD2 (7 bases). The CDR3 extends over 15 amino acids. The germline V and J ends were trimmed by 4 bases and 4 bases, with 15 bases remaining between them. The germline gives CDR1 SGHRS, CDR2 YFSETQ. The CDR3 protein is CASSPSRGGYNEQFF. CDR3 coding DNA: TGCGCCAGCAGCCCCTCGAGGGGGGGATACAATGAGCAGTTCTTC.

This chain connects TRBV19 to TRBJ1-6; no clear D gene. The V gene lost 5 bases and the J gene lost 7 bases, with 15 bases spanning the gap. This CDR3 is built from 15 residues. The V gene's germline CDR1 is LNHDA and CDR2 SQIVND (reference sequence). CDR3 DNA sequence: TGTGCCAGTAGTTTCAAATTGACTGGAAATTCACCCCTCCACTTT. Translating it yields CASSFKLTGNSPLHF.

This clone was observed at least ten times. The genes are TRBV4-1 and TRBJ1-6; 7 bases match TRBD1. This CDR3 is 13 amino acids long. V was clipped by 4 bases and J by 11 bases; unmatched bases: 5. Germline V gene sequence: CDR1 MGHRA, CDR2 YSYEKL. CDR3 loop: CASSRTGATPLHF. Written as DNA, the CDR3 is TGCGCCAGCAGCCGGACAGGAGCAACACCCCTCCACTTT.

V usage is TRBV4-3 and J usage is TRBJ1-4; D remains unclear. Trimming shortened V by 0 bases and J by 8 bases, and 16 bases separated the two germline ends. This CDR3 has 16 amino acids. Germline CDR1 is LGHNA and CDR2 is YSLEER. DNA for the CDR3: TGCGCCAGCAGCCAAGATAGCGGACCAGTCGGGGAAAAACTGTTTTTT. This translates into CASSQDSGPVGEKLFF.

The J gene is TRBJ1-6, the V gene TRBV27; 11 bases align to TRBD1. The V and J ends lost 5 bases and 1 base, in that order; junction bases with no gene match: 4. The CDR3 consists of 17 residues. Germline V lookup: CDR1 MNHEY, CDR2 SMNVEV (reference sequence). This chain's CDR3 is CASSPGTGGSYNSPLHF. DNA of the CDR3: TGTGCCAGCAGTCCCGGGACAGGGGGTTCCTATAATTCACCCCTCCACTTT.

In this sample, this clone turned up a few times. V usage is TRBV27 and J usage is TRBJ1-2, with 7 nucleotides matching TRBD1. Germline values: CDR1 MNHEY, CDR2 SMNVEV (reference sequence). The CDR3 is 14 residues long. After removal of 8 bases from V and 8 bases from J, the junction contained 14 bases not matched to a gene. This CDR3 is CASRSLDRAGGYTF. The CDR3 DNA reads TGTGCCAGCCGAAGCCTCGACAGGGCGGGCGGCTACACCTTC.

The gene calls are TRBV16 and TRBJ1-2; D remains unclear. The CDR3 is made up of 13 amino acids. Per the germline V gene, CDR1 is KGHSY and CDR2 is FQNENV. Deletions cut 8 bases from V and 5 bases from J, with 15 bases between. CDR3 nucleotides: TGTGCCAGCGGCGGAGAGCCCCTATATGGCTACACCTTC. As protein: CASGGEPLYGYTF.

This chain connects TRBV7-9 to TRBJ1-2; TRBD1 matches 8 bases. Germline loops: CDR1 SEHNR, CDR2 FQNEAQ (reference sequence). CDR3 size: 17 residues. Germline trimming cut 2 bases from V and 5 bases from J; bases unmatched to any gene: 13. CDR3 bases: TGTGCCAGCAGCTTAAGTTTGACATTGACAGGGGTTTATGGCTACACCTTC. Translated: CASSLSLTLTGVYGYTF.

This chain connects TRBV28 to TRBJ1-2; no reliable D call. The CDR3 is 13 amino acids. Germline CDR1 reads MDHEN; CDR2 reads SYDVKM. The V end lost 7 bases, the J end lost 7 bases, and 16 bases lay between the germline ends. CDR3 loop: CASNSGRWVGYTF. As DNA, the CDR3 is TGTGCCAGCAATAGCGGACGGTGGGTTGGCTACACCTTC.

This chain connects TRBV7-9 to TRBJ2-3; 9 bases match TRBD1. The CDR3 has 15 residues. CDR1 and CDR2 (germline): SEHNR, FQNEAQ (reference sequence). J lost 4 bases, V lost 3 bases, and 5 bases had no gene match. CDR3 loop: CASSFGTGFADTQYF. The CDR3 DNA is TGTGCCAGCAGCTTCGGGACAGGGTTTGCAGATACGCAGTATTTT. Filled out from reference TRBV7-9 and TRBJ2-3, the complete variable domain reads DTGVSQNPRHKITKRGQNVTFRCDPISEHNRLYWYRQTLGQGPEFLTYFQNEAQLEKSRLLSDRFSAERPKGSFSTLEIQRTEQGDSAMYLCASSFGTGFADTQYFGPGTRLTVL.

The CDR3 region has the DNA TGTGCCAGCAGCCCTCCCGGAGGCAGAAAGCCCCAGCATTTT. Its translation: CASSPPGGRKPQHF. The V call is TRBV4-2, the J call TRBJ1-5; D gene ambiguous. The CDR3 sequence is 14 residues long. Germline CDR1 is LGHNA and CDR2 is YNFKEQ. Trimming pared 4 bases from V and 8 bases from J, leaving 15 bases between.

V and J are TRBV12-3 or TRBV12-4 and TRBJ1-1; 7 bases fit TRBD1. The V and J ends lost 6 bases and 1 base, in that order; junction bases with no gene match: 2. The CDR3 spans 13 residues. CDR3 bases: TGTGCCAGCAGGAGGGACAGGAACACTGAAGCTTTCTTT. It is translated as CASRRDRNTEAFF.

This clone turned up a few times. This chain connects TRBV18 to TRBJ2-3; D perhaps matches TRBD2 (5 bases). Trimming left V 2 bases short and J 5 bases short, with 14 bases between. Germline V gene sequence: CDR1 KGHSH, CDR2 LQKENI. This CDR3 region has 15 residues. DNA for the CDR3: TGTGCCAGCTCACCAACTAGTCGAGCTTTAGATACGCAGTATTTT. Amino acid sequence: CASSPTSRALDTQYF.